This TCR beta chain was sequenced during a study of T cells in localized non-small cell lung cancer. As for this clone: Antigen: not known.

In germline, CDR1 is SNHLY, CDR2 FYNNEI. J lost 4 bases, V lost 5 bases, and 2 bases had no gene match. CDR3 length: 13 residues. Libraries were prepared by immunoSEQ multiplex PCR; TCRdb keeps only in-frame clonotypes and omits some of them. The sample includes tens of thousands of clones, 85% to 90% of them seen just once. Study outcomes and limitations: Sequencing was restricted to one tumor region; therefore, heterogeneity remains possible. Tumor showed lower T cell clonality than uninvolved adjacent lung, where it was highest. There was an association of higher blood T cell density with longer overall survival. When the top 100 tumor clones were examined, a median approximately 57 of them also appeared in the adjacent lung, which was paired and uninvolved.

The clonotype originates from a woman aged 35-70 years with stage I lung adenocarcinoma. The sequencing used peripheral blood, collected before any cancer treatment. The V call is TRBV2, the J call TRBJ1-1, with TRBD1 identical over 9 bases. CDR3 loop: CASSPDRGTEAFF. The CDR3 DNA sequence: TGTGCCAGCAGTCCGGACAGGGGCACTGAAGCTTTCTTT.